The clone carrying this TCR beta chain appeared many times. Its specificity is not known. The CDR3 covers 14 residues. V lost 2 bases and J lost 9, with 14 bases in between. Amplification of TCR beta CDR3 regions used RNA transcripts. Scientists carried out first-round RT-PCR using HTBI primers and then a second-round multiplex PCR. TCRdb re-derived calls from the multiplex PCR reads in MiXCR, one entry per CDR3 protein. The sample has about half a million distinct CDR3 sequences; approximately 14% are singletons. This record comes from a study of Graves' ophthalmopathy and Graves' hyperthyroidism. General study results and limits: Discriminating ophthalmopathy from stable hyperthyroidism, a 13-signature model attained a sensitivity of over 85% and a specificity of approximately 77%. At 65% to 71% sensitivity and 72.22% specificity, the model predicted progression of the ophthalmopathy. Blood contained most expanded thyroid clonotypes exceeding 0.001 frequency.

This clonotype originated in a woman in her 30s with Graves' ophthalmopathy. The chain uses TRBV12-3 or TRBV12-4 and TRBJ1-5; D is possibly TRBD1 (5 bases). The sample consisted of blood. CDR3 residues: CASSLSGSGGPQHF. DNA of the CDR3: TGTGCCAGCAGTTTATCAGGGTCTGGGGGGCCCCAGCATTTT.